The 28 T cell receptor beta chains presented below share a single source sample, sequenced in a study of siplizumab effects on memory and regulatory T cells. The protocol was immunoSEQ multiplex PCR, while the TCRdb copy is restricted to in-frame clones and leaves out a portion. Of about 69,000 clones in the sample, 88% are singletons; the top ten hold over 1.5%. The sample consisted of Tregs sorted from blood. These receptors all come from a human donor in good health.

J is TRBJ2-3 and V is TRBV2; 8 bases line up with TRBD1. Germline V gives CDR1 SNHLY, CDR2 FYNNEI. V lost 6 bases and J lost 8; bases outside the gene matches: 16. The CDR3 consists of 16 residues. The CDR3 reads CASRDPGTGRAGTQYF. In nucleotides, the CDR3 is TGTGCCAGCAGGGATCCGGGGACAGGTCGTGCGGGTACGCAGTATTTT.

The chain combines TRBV7-2 with TRBJ1-1; D not certain. Trimming cost V 5 bases and J 5 bases, with 6 bases left between them. Germline values: CDR1 SGHTA, CDR2 FQGNSA. The CDR3 is made up of 11 amino acids. CDR3 DNA sequence: TGTGCCAGCAGCCTAGGTACTGAAGCTTTCTTT. It translates to CASSLGTEAFF.

The chain is built from TRBV6-4 and TRBJ1-5; 7 bases match TRBD1. Germline V gene lookup returns CDR1 MRHNA and CDR2 SNTAGT. The junction had 9 bases not matched to a gene; V was cut back by 7 bases and J by 0 bases. The CDR3 has 16 amino acids. In DNA, the CDR3 is TGTGCCAGCACCCGGGGCCAGGGGGATAGCAATCAGCCCCAGCATTTT. Amino acid sequence: CASTRGQGDSNQPQHF.

This clone showed up just a few times. This sequence joins TRBV13 and TRBJ1-1, with D uncertain. The CDR3 has 13 amino acids. Per germline, CDR1 PRHDT and CDR2 FYEKMQ (reference sequence). The ends were cut back, 1 base at V and 3 bases at J, with 6 bases in the middle. The CDR3 DNA sequence: TGTGCCAGCAGCTTAGCCCCTGACACTGAAGCTTTCTTT. As protein: CASSLAPDTEAFF.

The rearrangement links TRBV29-1 to TRBJ2-1, with D tentatively TRBD1 (6 bases). The V gene's germline CDR1 is SQVTM and CDR2 ANQGSEA. CDR3 length: 14 residues. V lost 2 bases to trimming and J lost 5 bases, with 13 bases between them. CDR3 sequence reads: CSVEKQGRNNEQFF. DNA for the CDR3: TGCAGCGTTGAAAAACAGGGAAGAAACAATGAGCAGTTCTTC.

The sample holds one count of this clone. This chain connects TRBV7-8 to TRBJ2-7; 9 nucleotides line up with TRBD1. This CDR3 contains 14 residues. Germline V gene data show CDR1 as SGHVS and CDR2 as FQNEAQ. The junction had 8 bases not matched to a gene; V was cut back by 4 bases and J by 7 bases. CDR3 sequence reads: CASSYRTGAGEQYF. The CDR3 DNA is TGTGCCAGCAGCTACCGGACAGGGGCGGGGGAGCAGTACTTC.

The J gene is TRBJ2-7, the V gene TRBV10-3; TRBD1 agrees at 11 bases. The germline gives CDR1 ENHRY, CDR2 SYGVKD. After removal of 0 bases from V and 6 bases from J, the junction contained 4 bases not matched to a gene. This CDR3 comprises 15 residues. The CDR3 DNA is TGTGCCATCAGTGAGTCGAGGACAGGGGGCGCCGAGCAGTACTTC. Translating gives CAISESRTGGAEQYF.

The rearrangement joins TRBV30 to TRBJ1-2, with 7 bases matching TRBD1. Germline V gene lookup returns CDR1 GTSNPN and CDR2 SVGIG (reference sequence). The V gene end was trimmed by 2 bases and the J gene end by 4 bases; junction bases not matched to a gene: 4. This CDR3 contains 13 residues. Here the CDR3 DNA reads TGTGCCTGGAGTACACAGGGGCTCTATGGCTACACCTTC. This codes for CAWSTQGLYGYTF. The full variable domain, its missing parts supplied by reference TRBV30 and TRBJ1-2, is SQTIHQWPATLVQPVGSPLSLECTVEGTSNPNLYWYRQAAGRGLQLLFYSVGIGQISSEVPQNLSASRPQDRQFILSSKKLLLSDSGFYLCAWSTQGLYGYTFGSGTRLTVV.

The chain joins TRBV27 to TRBJ2-5; 7 nucleotides line up with TRBD1. The junction had 7 bases not matched to a gene; V was cut back by 5 bases and J by 4 bases. Germline CDR1 and CDR2: MNHEY and SMNVEV (reference sequence). The CDR3 is made up of 14 amino acids. The chain's CDR3 is CASSVGDSRETQYF. The CDR3 region has the DNA TGTGCCAGCAGTGTCGGGGACAGCCGAGAGACCCAGTACTTC.

This chain connects TRBV18 to TRBJ2-7, with 9 bases matching TRBD1. Per the germline V gene, CDR1 is KGHSH and CDR2 is LQKENI. J gave up 4 bases and V 2 bases, and 3 bases lay outside the gene matches. This CDR3 comprises 14 residues. The CDR3 DNA reads as TGTGCCAGCTCACCAAGGGGACAGGGTTACGAGCAGTACTTC. Residues: CASSPRGQGYEQYF.

This rearrangement joins TRBV30 to TRBJ2-2; TRBD2 is a possible D gene (6 bases). The germline V gene encodes CDR1 GTSNPN and CDR2 SVGIG (reference sequence). V lost 0 bases and J lost 0, with 17 bases in between. This CDR3 has 18 residues. The CDR3 protein is CAWSVLVGGAANTGELFF. The DNA of the CDR3 is TGTGCCTGGAGTGTACTGGTTGGAGGGGCCGCGAACACCGGGGAGCTGTTTTTT.

This chain links TRBV7-6 with TRBJ2-2; 8 bases match TRBD1. The CDR3 length is 14 residues. V shed 3 bases and J 8 bases; nucleotides not matched to a gene: 5. The germline gives CDR1 SGHVS, CDR2 FNYEAQ. The CDR3 region is CASSFGQGAGELFF. Written as DNA, the CDR3 is TGTGCCAGCAGCTTCGGTCAGGGGGCAGGGGAGCTGTTTTTT.

This rearrangement joins TRBV5-8 to TRBJ2-7; a possible D gene is TRBD2 (5 bases). The length of the CDR3 is 16 residues. Germline assignment: CDR1 SGHTS and CDR2 YDEGEE. Trimming took off 0 bases at V and 0 bases at J, with 13 bases between the two ends. In nucleotides, the CDR3 is TGTGCCAGCAGCTTGGCTTTCAGACTACCCTCCTACGAGCAGTACTTC. Translation: CASSLAFRLPSYEQYF.

The gene calls are TRBV12-5 and TRBJ2-5; 7 bases are shared with TRBD2. CDR1 and CDR2 (germline): LGHNT, FRNRAP. The V segment lost 6 bases and the J segment 4 bases; nucleotides outside the gene matches: 11. The length of the CDR3 is 15 residues. CDR3 region: CASGSGGRARETQYF. The DNA for the CDR3 is TGTGCTAGTGGCTCCGGAGGGAGGGCCAGAGAGACCCAGTACTTC.

The rearrangement uses TRBV30 and TRBJ2-2; 8 bases are shared with TRBD2. Germline assignment: CDR1 GTSNPN and CDR2 SVGIG (reference sequence). Trimming took 5 bases from V and 3 from J; bases not matched to a gene: 5. CDR3 length: 14 residues. CDR3 DNA: TGTGCCTGGCAGGGACTAGAGTACACCGGGGAGCTGTTTTTT. Translation gives CAWQGLEYTGELFF.

This chain connects TRBV11-2 to TRBJ2-2; 12 positions agree with TRBD2. The CDR3 loop spans 16 amino acids. Looked up from germline, CDR1 is SGHAT and CDR2 is FQNNGV. Germline trimming cut 4 bases from V and 3 bases from J; bases unmatched to any gene: 3. The CDR3 sequence: CASSSGTSGYTGELFF. CDR3 bases: TGTGCCAGCAGCTCGGGGACTAGCGGGTACACCGGGGAGCTGTTTTTT. Looking up the rest from reference TRBV11-2 and TRBJ2-2 gives the full variable domain: EAGVAQSPRYKIIEKRQSVAFWCNPISGHATLYWYQQILGQGPKLLIQFQNNGVVDDSQLPKDRFSAERLKGVDSTLKIQPAKLEDSAVYLCASSSGTSGYTGELFFGEGSRLTVL.

The rearrangement uses TRBV4-1 and TRBJ1-2; TRBD1 agrees at 7 bases. The V gene's germline CDR1 is MGHRA and CDR2 YSYEKL. CDR3 size: 16 residues. With 2 bases clipped from V and 7 bases from J, the junction kept 13 bases outside the gene matches. The CDR3 coding sequence is TGCGCCAGCAGCCAACCCCTTGACAGGGAAGTTCGTGGCTACACCTTC. Protein product: CASSQPLDREVRGYTF.

The chain employs TRBV5-1 and TRBJ1-3; D ambiguous. Trimming cost V 0 bases and J 4 bases, with 11 bases left between them. CDR3 length: 15 amino acids. Germline-derived CDR1 and CDR2 are SGHRS and YFSETQ. In nucleotides, the CDR3 is TGCGCCAGCAGCTTGGACGGAGGGTACGGAAACACCATATATTTT. This codes for CASSLDGGYGNTIYF.

This clone was found once. V usage is TRBV12-5 and J usage is TRBJ1-3, with unresolved D. This CDR3 spans 19 amino acids. Trimming left V 2 bases short and J 0 bases short, with 20 bases between. Germline loops: CDR1 LGHNT, CDR2 FRNRAP. The CDR3 region has the DNA TGTGCTAGTGGTTTGTTATATCCGGGTGGGTCCTACTCTGGAAACACCATATATTTT. It translates to CASGLLYPGGSYSGNTIYF.

This clone has a single count. This chain joins TRBV14 and TRBJ2-3; D may be TRBD2 (5 bases). Germline CDR1 is SGHDN and CDR2 is FVKESK. The CDR3 loop spans 14 amino acids. Trimming stripped 4 bases from V and 1 base from J, with 9 bases between. In nucleotides, the CDR3 is TGTGCCAGCAGCCTACTAGGTCGCACAGATACGCAGTATTTT. Encoded protein: CASSLLGRTDTQYF.

The table lists this clone with a few counts. The chain uses TRBV29-1 and TRBJ1-1; a weak D match, TRBD1 (5 bases). V dropped 7 bases and J dropped 4 bases, with 10 bases sitting between them. The germline gives CDR1 SQVTM, CDR2 ANQGSEA. This CDR3 contains 11 residues. The CDR3 reads CSGAGGTEAFF. CDR3 sequence (DNA): TGCAGCGGGGCTGGGGGCACTGAAGCTTTCTTT.

The V and J genes are TRBV11-1 and TRBJ1-2, with 10 bases aligning to TRBD1. CDR1 is SGHAT and CDR2 is FQDESV in the germline V gene (reference sequence). With V trimmed by 6 bases and J by 6 bases, 4 bases remained unmatched. The CDR3 totals 13 residues. The CDR3 coding sequence is TGTGCCAGCAGGAGACAGGGGGCCGATGGCTACACCTTC. It codes for CASRRQGADGYTF.

V gene TRBV6-5 combines with J gene TRBJ2-1; D unresolved. Germline assignment: CDR1 MNHEY and CDR2 SVGAGI. The CDR3 is 14 residues long. The germline V and J ends were trimmed by 0 bases and 8 bases, with 11 bases remaining between them. Here the CDR3 reads CASSYSPWNHEQFF. CDR3 in DNA: TGTGCCAGCAGTTACTCTCCGTGGAACCATGAGCAGTTCTTC.

The V and J genes are TRBV5-5 and TRBJ2-1; no clear D. The germline V gene has CDR1 SGHKS and CDR2 YYEKEE (reference sequence). The CDR3 totals 14 residues. Between the trimmed V and J ends, which lost 1 base and 9 bases, there was a span of 14 bases. The CDR3 loop reads CASSLPFAYGEQFF. The CDR3 coding sequence is TGTGCCAGCAGCTTGCCCTTTGCGTACGGTGAGCAGTTCTTC.

The chain has TRBV14 and TRBJ1-1; no firm D call. CDR3 length equals 14 residues. The V and J ends lost 6 bases and 1 base respectively, with 12 bases between them. CDR1 and CDR2 from the germline V gene are SGHDN and FVKESK. CDR3 residues: CASSPRTANTEAFF. The CDR3 DNA reads as TGTGCCAGCAGTCCTCGGACGGCGAACACTGAAGCTTTCTTT.

This chain connects TRBV10-2 to TRBJ2-2; D call uncertain. CDR1 and CDR2 (germline): WSHSY, SAAADI. There are 14 residues in the CDR3. The V end was cut by 4 bases, the J end by 3 bases, with 9 bases between. The CDR3, as DNA: TGCGCCAGCAGTGCCTCAGGCGACACCGGGGAGCTGTTTTTT. This encodes CASSASGDTGELFF.

The V gene is TRBV18, the J gene TRBJ2-7; D is perhaps TRBD1 or TRBD2 (5 bases each). This CDR3 is built from 14 residues. Trimming cost V 1 base and J 0 bases, with 7 bases left between them. CDR1 and CDR2 (germline): KGHSH, LQKENI. As DNA, the CDR3 is TGTGCCAGCTCACCACGGGGGTCCTCCTACGAGCAGTACTTC. The encoded protein is CASSPRGSSYEQYF.

In this sample, this clone turned up once. The same CDR3 arises from other DNA sequences in this sample as well. J is TRBJ2-3 and V is TRBV20-1; D not resolved. Trimming left V 6 bases short and J 0 bases short, with 1 base between. Germline CDR1 reads DFQATT; CDR2 reads SNEGSKA (reference sequence). CDR3 length equals 10 residues. CDR3 sequence: CSASTDTQYF. The CDR3 nucleotides are TGCAGTGCCAGCACAGATACGCAGTATTTT.